This T cell receptor (beta chain) was captured by sequencing in a study of blood T cell repertoires in COVID-19 (dated by TCRdb to 2019 to 2021). For the wider study: The collaborator samples originated in the United States, Italy and Spain and spanned the acute and convalescent phases of COVID-19. The prospective study material was composed of cDNA or gDNA derived from T cells, B-cell-depleted T cells, or PBMCs. The dataset comprised deeply sampled blood TCRbeta repertoires from subjects exposed to, actively infected with, or recovered from COVID-19. The repertoires were made available in a free public database intended to serve as a resource for research on the immune response to SARS-CoV-2. Samples came from the ongoing ImmuneRACE study (first 160 participants) plus 1,254 subjects from 6 global collaborators. A de-identified subject ID, COVID-19 status, age in years and sex were almost always included in the sample metadata. Where HLA class I and class II types were available, the types were taken from metadata supplied by the sample provider, not from assay-based typing.

Remarks on this clone: Its antigen is unknown. No base-level quality is on record; no much larger clone is a single base apart.

TCRbeta CDR3 regions were amplified from genomic DNA using the immunoSEQ Assay, a bias-controlled multiplex PCR. In the original analysis: The number of nucleated cells in each sample was estimated from the amplification of reference gene primers within the assay. To quantify the absolute abundance of each unique TCRbeta CDR3 rearrangement, sequence reads were collapsed and filtered. Productive Simpson clonality was computed per sample as the square root of Simpson's diversity index over productive rearrangements. TCRdb's version of the immuneACCESS table is confined to in-frame rearrangements and falls short of the full clone set. An unresolved V gene accounts for under half of the shortfall where checked; the remainder is of unknown origin. For V, J and clone size, that table is used; D and trimming come from the DNA. The sample has a few hundred thousand clones on record, approximately 89% of them singletons. The ten largest clones add up to roughly 10% of the sample.

The study at large found these results: Clinical and demographic metadata were provided uncurated, with the amount varying by source and participant.

There are 14 amino acids in the CDR3, from cysteine to phenylalanine inclusive. CDR3 DNA is the only sequence kept; it has 42 bases, read in frame from the first base. At the junction V is shortened by 6 bases and J by 5 bases; bases outside the gene matches: 7. The germline V gene supplies CDR1 MNHEY and CDR2 SVGAGI. One collaborating source in Seattle enrolled patients while the patients were actively infected and followed the patients over time throughout the course of disease. Collaborating institutions collected whole blood in K2EDTA tubes following their own protocols. For TCRbeta analysis, collaborator samples were shipped as frozen whole blood, as isolated PBMCs, or as DNA extracted from either sample type.

The V gene is TRBV6-5 and the J gene is TRBJ2-1; TRBD1 fits 7 bases in the junction. Sequencing input: peripheral blood. This clonotype was obtained from a woman aged 25 to 39 with COVID-19, enrolled during active disease. The nucleotides read TGTGCCAGCAGAACAGGGGCGATCAACAATGAGCAGTTCTTC. Its coded protein is CASRTGAINNEQFF.